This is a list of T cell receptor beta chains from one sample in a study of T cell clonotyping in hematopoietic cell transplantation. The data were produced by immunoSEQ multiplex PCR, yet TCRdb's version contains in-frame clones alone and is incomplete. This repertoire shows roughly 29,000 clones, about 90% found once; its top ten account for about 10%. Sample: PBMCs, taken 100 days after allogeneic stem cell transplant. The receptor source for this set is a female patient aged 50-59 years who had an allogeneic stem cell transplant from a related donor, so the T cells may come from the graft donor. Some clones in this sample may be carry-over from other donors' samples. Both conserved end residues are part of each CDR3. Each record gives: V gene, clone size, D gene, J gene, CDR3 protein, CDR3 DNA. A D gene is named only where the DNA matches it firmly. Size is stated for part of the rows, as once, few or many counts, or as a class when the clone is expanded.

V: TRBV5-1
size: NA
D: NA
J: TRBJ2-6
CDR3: CASSLRTGANVLTF
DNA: TGCGCCAGCAGCCTACGTACTGGGGCCAACGTCCTGACTTTC

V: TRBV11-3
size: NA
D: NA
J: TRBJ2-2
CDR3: CASSLEGGELFF
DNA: TGTGCCAGCAGCTTAGAGGGCGGGGAGCTGTTTTTT

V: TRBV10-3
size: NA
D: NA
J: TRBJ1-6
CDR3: CAVHREINSPLHF
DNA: TGTGCCGTCCACAGGGAGATCAATTCACCCCTCCACTTT

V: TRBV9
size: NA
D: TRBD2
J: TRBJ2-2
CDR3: CASSVALAGETGELFF
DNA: TGTGCCAGCAGCGTAGCGCTAGCGGGGGAGACCGGGGAGCTGTTTTTT

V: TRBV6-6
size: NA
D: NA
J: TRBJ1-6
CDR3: CASSAERVYSPLHF
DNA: TGTGCCAGCAGTGCGGAAAGGGTCTATTCACCCCTCCACTTT

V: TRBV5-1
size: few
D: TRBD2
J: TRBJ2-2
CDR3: CASSLNAGANTGELFF
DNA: TGCGCCAGCAGCTTAAATGCGGGGGCGAACACCGGGGAGCTGTTTTTT

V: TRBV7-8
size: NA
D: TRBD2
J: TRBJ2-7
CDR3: CASGGGNSYEQYF
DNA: TGTGCCAGCGGGGGGGGAAACTCCTACGAGCAGTACTTC

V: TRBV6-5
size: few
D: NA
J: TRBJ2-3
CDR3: CASRGSYSGTDTQYF
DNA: TGTGCCAGCAGAGGTTCGTACAGTGGCACAGATACGCAGTATTTT

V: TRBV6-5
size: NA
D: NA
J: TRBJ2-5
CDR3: CASRLRPRETQYF
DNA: TGTGCCAGCAGATTACGGCCAAGGGAGACCCAGTACTTC

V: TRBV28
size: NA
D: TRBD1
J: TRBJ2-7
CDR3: CASSFSRDSSYEQYF
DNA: TGTGCCAGCAGTTTCTCCCGGGACAGCTCCTACGAGCAGTACTTC

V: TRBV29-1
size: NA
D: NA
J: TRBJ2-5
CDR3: CSVVAEGGETQYF
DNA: TGCAGCGTTGTGGCGGAGGGCGGGGAGACCCAGTACTTC

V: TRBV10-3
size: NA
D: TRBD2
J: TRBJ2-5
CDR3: CAISASGGAETQYF
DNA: TGTGCCATCAGTGCTAGCGGGGGGGCGGAGACCCAGTACTTC

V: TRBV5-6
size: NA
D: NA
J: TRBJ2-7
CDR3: CASNLPGERAHEQYF
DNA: TGTGCCAGCAATCTACCGGGAGAGAGGGCTCACGAGCAGTACTTC

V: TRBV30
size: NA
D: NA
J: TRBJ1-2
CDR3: CAWKLGGTADGYTF
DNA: TGTGCCTGGAAATTGGGCGGGACGGCGGATGGCTACACCTTC

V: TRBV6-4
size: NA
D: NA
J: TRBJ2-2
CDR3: CASSGTITGELFF
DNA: TGTGCCAGCAGTGGGACAATCACCGGGGAGCTGTTTTTT

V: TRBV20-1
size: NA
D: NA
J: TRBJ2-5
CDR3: CSALIQTAFYF
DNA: TGCAGTGCTCTTATTCAGACGGCGTTTTACTTC

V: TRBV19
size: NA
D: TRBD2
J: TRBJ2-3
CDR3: CASSIVSGGPTDTQYF
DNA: TGTGCCAGTAGTATAGTTAGCGGGGGGCCGACAGATACGCAGTATTTT

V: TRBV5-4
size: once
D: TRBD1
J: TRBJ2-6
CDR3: CASLGRGYSGANVLTF
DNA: TGTGCCAGCTTGGGCAGGGGGTACTCTGGGGCCAACGTCCTGACTTTC

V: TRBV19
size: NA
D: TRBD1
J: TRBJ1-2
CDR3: CASSAHRDRGMDGYTF
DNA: TGTGCCAGTAGTGCCCACCGGGACAGGGGGATGGATGGCTACACCTTC

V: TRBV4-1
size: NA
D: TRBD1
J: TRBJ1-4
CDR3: CASSQSPQGDNEKLFF
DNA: TGCGCCAGCAGCCAAAGCCCACAGGGGGATAATGAAAAACTGTTTTTT

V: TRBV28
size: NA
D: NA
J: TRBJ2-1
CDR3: CASSPGLYNEQFF
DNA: TGTGCCAGCAGCCCAGGACTGTACAATGAGCAGTTCTTC

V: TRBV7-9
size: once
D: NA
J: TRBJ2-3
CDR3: CASSQDGTDTQYF
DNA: TGTGCCAGCAGCCAGGACGGCACAGATACGCAGTATTTT

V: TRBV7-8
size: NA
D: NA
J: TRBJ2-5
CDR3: CASSLDRARETQYF
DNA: TGTGCCAGCAGCTTAGACAGGGCTCGGGAGACCCAGTACTTC

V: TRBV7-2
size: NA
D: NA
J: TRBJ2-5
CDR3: CASSFRGEETQYF
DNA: TGTGCCAGCAGCTTTCGGGGCGAAGAGACCCAGTACTTC

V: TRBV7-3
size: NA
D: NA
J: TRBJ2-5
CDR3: CASSLKGRVEETQYF
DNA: TGTGCCAGCAGCTTAAAGGGGAGAGTAGAGGAGACCCAGTACTTC

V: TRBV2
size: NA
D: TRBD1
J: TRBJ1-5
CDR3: CASRVQGAGNQPQHF
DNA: TGTGCCAGCAGGGTACAGGGGGCTGGCAATCAGCCCCAGCATTTT

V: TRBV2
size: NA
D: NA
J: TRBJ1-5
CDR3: CASLGQGNQPQHF
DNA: TGTGCCAGCTTAGGGCAGGGCAATCAGCCCCAGCATTTT

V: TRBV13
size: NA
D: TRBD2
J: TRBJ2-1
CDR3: CASVGLAQIRYNEQFF
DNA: TGTGCCAGCGTGGGACTAGCGCAAATCAGGTACAATGAGCAGTTCTTC

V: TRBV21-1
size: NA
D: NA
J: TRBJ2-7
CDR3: CASSPRQGFPSYEQYF
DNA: TGTGCCAGCAGCCCACGACAAGGTTTCCCCTCCTACGAGCAGTACTTC

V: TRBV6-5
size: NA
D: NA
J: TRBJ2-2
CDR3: CASSYTGTVTGELFF
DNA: TGTGCCAGCAGTTATACCGGGACCGTAACCGGGGAGCTGTTTTTT

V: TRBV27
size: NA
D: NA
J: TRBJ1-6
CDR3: CAVGNRNSPLHF
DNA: TGTGCCGTGGGTAATCGGAATTCACCCCTCCACTTT

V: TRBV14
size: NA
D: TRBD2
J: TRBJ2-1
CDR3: CASSQTLAAGNEQFF
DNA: TGTGCCAGCAGCCAAACACTAGCGGCGGGGAATGAGCAGTTCTTC

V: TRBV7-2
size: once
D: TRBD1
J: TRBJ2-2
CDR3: CASSLQGAGSGELFF
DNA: TGTGCCAGCAGCCTCCAGGGGGCCGGATCCGGGGAGCTGTTTTTT

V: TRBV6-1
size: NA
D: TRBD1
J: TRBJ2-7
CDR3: CASSGRTGNYEQYF
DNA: TGTGCCAGCAGTGGCCGGACAGGAAACTACGAGCAGTACTTC

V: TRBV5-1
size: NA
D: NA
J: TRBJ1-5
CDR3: CASSLAGRPGQPQHF
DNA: TGCGCCAGCAGCTTGGCGGGCAGGCCCGGTCAGCCCCAGCATTTT

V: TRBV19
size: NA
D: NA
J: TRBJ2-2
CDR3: CASSIALGEITNTGELFF
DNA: TGTGCCAGTAGTATAGCCCTGGGGGAGATTACAAACACCGGGGAGCTGTTTTTT

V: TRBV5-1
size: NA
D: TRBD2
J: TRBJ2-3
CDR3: CASSQRGVGNTQYF
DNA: TGCGCCAGCAGCCAGCGGGGGGTAGGAAATACGCAGTATTTT

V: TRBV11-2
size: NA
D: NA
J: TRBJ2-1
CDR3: CASSLWAGKAYNEQFF
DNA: TGTGCCAGCAGCTTATGGGCAGGGAAGGCCTACAATGAGCAGTTCTTC

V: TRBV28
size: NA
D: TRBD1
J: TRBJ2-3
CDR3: CASRPGTGVPDTQYF
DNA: TGTGCCAGCAGGCCGGGGACAGGGGTTCCAGATACGCAGTATTTT

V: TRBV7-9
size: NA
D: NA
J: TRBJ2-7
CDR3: CASSTYGTSEQYF
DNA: TGTGCCAGCAGCACCTACGGGACATCAGAGCAGTACTTC

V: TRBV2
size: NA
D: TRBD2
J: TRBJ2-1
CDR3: CASFPGVAGGHNEQFF
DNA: TGTGCCAGCTTTCCTGGTGTGGCGGGGGGGCACAATGAGCAGTTCTTC

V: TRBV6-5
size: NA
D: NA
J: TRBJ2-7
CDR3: CASSYTRSGAGQYF
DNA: TGTGCCAGCAGTTACACCAGGAGTGGGGCGGGTCAGTACTTC